The next 26 T cell receptor beta chains were all read from a single sample in a study of T cells in women clearing cervical HPV infection. TCRdb keeps only in-frame clones here, not all; method: immunoSEQ multiplex PCR. This sample contains tens of thousands of clones. The sample taken for sequencing was blood buffy coat. These TCRs come from a woman aged 18 to 69 with a cervical HPV16 infection that either progressed to CIN3+ or cleared (not recorded which).

Turning to this clone: The CDR3 is cut off 3 residues early in the read; its end comes from the germline J gene. This chain connects TRBV7-9 to TRBJ2-4; possible D gene TRBD1, 7 bases. The CDR3 runs to 14 residues. Germline CDR1 SEHNR, CDR2 FQNEAQ (reference sequence). The DNA read from the CDR3 is TGTGCCAGCAGCCCGCTGGCAGGGGGGTATGGT. It yields the protein CASSPLAGGYG. The whole CDR3 sequence reads CASSPLAGGYGQYF.

The CDR3 bases that were read are TGTGCCAGCAGCTTGGGCAGTTCGAGATATACG. This translates into CASSLGSSRYT. The entire CDR3 protein reads CASSLGSSRYTQYF. This sequence joins TRBV7-9 and TRBJ2-3; no clear D gene. The DNA ends 3 residues before the CDR3 does, and the rest of the CDR3 is filled in from the germline J gene. V was shortened by 3 bases and J by 7 bases, with 14 bases between the two germline ends. This CDR3 region has 14 residues. Germline V gene lookup returns CDR1 SEHNR and CDR2 FQNEAQ (reference sequence).

Turning to this clone: With the read ending 3 residues before the CDR3 end, the germline J gene is used to fill in that end. The chain combines TRBV10-1 with TRBJ2-7; maybe TRBD2 (5 bases). The CDR3 length is 14 residues. V dropped 3 bases and J dropped 5 bases, with 14 bases sitting between them. Germline values: CDR1 WNHNN, CDR2 SYGVQD (reference sequence). The CDR3 reads CASSDYRGRDEQYF. The part of the CDR3 DNA that was read is TGCGCCAGCAGTGATTACCGGGGAAGGGACGAG.

As concerns this clone: The CDR3 end is not reached by the read, which stops 3 residues before it; the germline J gene fills it in. The chain carries TRBV5-1 and TRBJ2-7; D call uncertain. Germline CDR1 and CDR2: SGHRS and YFSETQ. This CDR3 is built from 13 residues. V was trimmed by 5 bases and J by 0 bases, leaving 9 bases between them. Incomplete CDR3 DNA: TGCGCCAGCAGTTTTTCATTCTCCTACGAG. Protein product: CASSFSFSYE. The complete CDR3 protein is CASSFSFSYEQYF.

A note on this clone: The missing CDR3 end, 3 residues past where the read stops, is filled in from the germline J gene. V usage is TRBV7-9 and J usage is TRBJ1-4; 8 positions match TRBD1. The CDR3 sequence is 14 residues long. Trimming took 4 bases from V and 6 from J; bases not matched to a gene: 4. The germline gives CDR1 SEHNR, CDR2 FQNEAQ (reference sequence). CDR3 region: CASSWGQVDEKLFF. The covered CDR3 bases are TGTGCCAGCAGCTGGGGACAGGTAGATGAAAAA.

Concerning this clone: The CDR3 end falls 3 residues outside the read, so it is completed with the germline J gene. V gene TRBV7-9 combines with J gene TRBJ1-5; no clear D. The ends were cut back, 2 bases at V and 5 bases at J, with 4 bases in the middle. The germline V gene encodes CDR1 SEHNR and CDR2 FQNEAQ (reference sequence). This CDR3 is built from 12 residues. The covered CDR3 bases are TGTGCCAGCAGCTTACCTGATCAGCCC. Translating gives CASSLPDQP. The entire CDR3 protein reads CASSLPDQPQHF.

A remark on this clone: The read falls 3 residues short of the CDR3 end, and the missing part is taken from the germline J gene. The V gene is TRBV12-3 or TRBV12-4, the J gene TRBJ2-7, with 12 bases that match TRBD2. This CDR3 comprises 14 residues. V gave up 5 bases and J gave up 5 bases; unmatched junction bases: 4. CDR3 amino acids: CASSRTSGINEQYF. CDR3 bases read: TGTGCCAGCAGTCGGACTAGCGGGATCAACGAG.

A word on this clone: Sequencing ends 3 residues short of the CDR3 end; the germline J gene provides the rest. The chain has TRBV18 and TRBJ1-3; 11 positions match TRBD1. The CDR3 consists of 16 residues. The germline CDR1 and CDR2 sequences are KGHSH and LQKENI. The J segment lost 2 bases and the V segment lost 1 base, leaving 1 base of the junction unmatched. CDR3 protein: CASSPRDRGTGNTIYF. The covered CDR3 bases are TGTGCCAGCTCACCACGGGACAGGGGGACTGGAAACACC.

Turning to this clone: The CDR3 end falls 3 residues outside the read, so it is completed with the germline J gene. The rearrangement uses TRBV2 and TRBJ2-7, with 7 bases aligning to TRBD1. This CDR3 is built from 15 residues. CDR1 SNHLY and CDR2 FYNNEI come from the germline V gene. V was clipped by 6 bases and J by 4 bases; unmatched bases: 12. The CDR3 DNA, read in part, is TGTGCCAGCAGAGAGGGCAGGGGGTTTTCTTACGAG. It encodes CASREGRGFSYE. The entire CDR3 sequence reads CASREGRGFSYEQYF.

A remark on this clone: The CDR3 extends 3 residues past the end of the read, so its final part is completed from the germline J gene. This sequence joins TRBV18 and TRBJ1-4, with a possible D match to TRBD1 (5 bases). The CDR3 has 18 residues. The germline V gene has CDR1 KGHSH and CDR2 LQKENI. The CDR3: CASSLIRVKAAGANVLFF. The sequenced CDR3 bases are TGTGCCAGCTCACTAATCCGGGTAAAGGCCGCTGGGGCCAACGTA.

Points on this clone: An end of the junction differs from the germline gene, which may be a read error. The CDR3 is cut off 3 residues early in the read; its end comes from the germline J gene. The chain links TRBV6-2 or TRBV6-3 to TRBJ2-3; 12 nucleotides agree with TRBD2. The CDR3 is 13 residues long. The germline CDR1 and CDR2 sequences are MNHEY and SVGEGT. The CDR3 DNA, read in part, is TGTGCCACCGGACTAGCGGGAACAGAGACG. The encoded protein is CATGLAGTET. The CDR3 in its entirety is CATGLAGTETQYF.

As for this clone: The sequenced fragment ends 3 residues before the CDR3 boundary, so the rest is inferred from the germline J gene. V usage is TRBV19 and J usage is TRBJ2-1, with D possibly matching TRBD1 (6 bases). The CDR3 consists of 17 residues. V lost 6 bases and J 6 bases, leaving 24 bases between the germline ends. Germline CDR1 reads LNHDA; CDR2 reads SQIVND (reference sequence). Incomplete CDR3 DNA: TGTGCCAGTAGGATGGGACCCGGGACAAACTGGGGCAATGAG. Its protein product is CASRMGPGTNWGNE. In full, the CDR3 reads CASRMGPGTNWGNEQFF.

Notes on this clone: The read comes to an end 3 residues before the CDR3 does, leaving the germline J gene to fill in the end. The chain couples TRBV6-1 to TRBJ1-1; no clear D gene. The germline V gene encodes CDR1 MNHNS and CDR2 SASEGT. This CDR3 is 16 amino acids long. The CDR3 here is CASSARGRGGGYEAFF. The CDR3 bases that were read are TGTGCCAGCAGTGCCAGAGGTCGGGGAGGCGGCTACGAG.

In the case of this clone: The read is 3 residues too short to cover the CDR3 end, so that end is filled in from the germline J gene. V gene TRBV2 combines with J gene TRBJ2-7, with TRBD2 matching over 8 bases. CDR1 and CDR2 (germline): SNHLY, FYNNEI. The ends lost 5 bases at V and 2 bases at J; junction bases unmatched: 11. This CDR3 is built from 16 residues. The DNA read from the CDR3 is TGTGCCAGCAGTCATAAGGAGCGGGAGCCCACCTACGAG. It is translated as CASSHKEREPTYE. Given in full, the CDR3 is CASSHKEREPTYEQYF.

Turning to this clone: Coverage ceases 3 residues before the CDR3 finishes, and the germline J gene fills in the end. V gene TRBV20-1 combines with J gene TRBJ1-4, with 8 bases identical to TRBD1. This CDR3 contains 14 residues. Germline CDR1 and CDR2: DFQATT and SNEGSKA (reference sequence). This CDR3 reads CSATQGAGANVLFF. The sequenced part of the CDR3 DNA is TGCAGTGCCACGCAGGGGGCTGGGGCCAACGTA.

CDR3 region: CSASPGAGGYNEQFF. The CDR3 DNA, read in part, is TGCAGTGCTAGTCCGGGAGCGGGAGGGTACAATGAG. This sequence joins TRBV20-1 and TRBJ2-1; TRBD2 aligns across 10 bases. Read coverage stops 3 residues before the CDR3 terminus; the germline J gene supplies the remainder. The CDR3 runs to 15 residues. Germline V gene lookup returns CDR1 DFQATT and CDR2 SNEGSKA (reference sequence). V trimming: 3 bases; J trimming: 4 bases; junction bases outside the gene matches: 6.

Concerning this clone: Coverage ceases 3 residues before the CDR3 finishes, and the germline J gene fills in the end. The chain links TRBV19 to TRBJ1-2; D is unresolved. Germline V lookup: CDR1 LNHDA, CDR2 SQIVND (reference sequence). The CDR3 is 17 residues long. The sequenced CDR3 bases are TGTGCCAGTAGTATTGGAGCGCTAGCGAGGTCCTACAATGAC. Amino acid sequence: CASSIGALARSYND. The entire CDR3 protein reads CASSIGALARSYNDYTF.

As regards this clone: The CDR3 end falls 3 residues outside the read, so it is completed with the germline J gene. The rearrangement joins TRBV19 to TRBJ1-2; the D gene is possibly TRBD1 (5 bases). The CDR3 has 15 residues. The germline gives CDR1 LNHDA, CDR2 SQIVND (reference sequence). The sequenced part of the CDR3 DNA is TGTGCCAGTACCCTCAACGGGGGGGGATTTGAAGAC. The encoded protein is CASTLNGGGFED. The full CDR3 protein reads CASTLNGGGFEDYTF.

A note on this clone: Sequencing ends 3 residues short of the CDR3 end; the germline J gene provides the rest. The chain employs TRBV2 and TRBJ1-6; D remains ambiguous. The germline gives CDR1 SNHLY, CDR2 FYNNEI. This CDR3 is 13 amino acids long. The V and J ends lost 8 bases and 9 bases respectively, with 14 bases between them. The sequenced part of the CDR3 DNA is TGTGCCAGCCGAAAAGAAAGCGGTTCACCC. Protein: CASRKESGSP. The whole CDR3 region reads CASRKESGSPLHF. Complete variable domain (other parts from reference TRBV2 and TRBJ1-6): EPEVTQTPSHQVTQMGQEVILRCVPISNHLYFYWYRQILGQKVEFLVSFYNNEISEKSEIFDDQFSVERPDGSNFTLKIRSTKLEDSAMYFCASRKESGSPLHFGNGTRLTVT.

As concerns this clone: The read ends 3 residues shy of where the CDR3 ends; the end is completed using the germline J gene. This rearrangement joins TRBV2 to TRBJ2-2; possibly TRBD2 for D (6 bases). The V gene lost 7 bases and the J gene lost 0 bases, with 9 bases spanning the gap. This CDR3 comprises 14 residues. Germline V gene lookup returns CDR1 SNHLY and CDR2 FYNNEI. Incomplete CDR3 DNA: TGTGCCAGCATGCGGGATGCGAACACCGGGGAG. Translation gives CASMRDANTGE. The whole CDR3 is CASMRDANTGELFF. The full variable domain, with the rest looked up from reference TRBV2 and TRBJ2-2, is EPEVTQTPSHQVTQMGQEVILRCVPISNHLYFYWYRQILGQKVEFLVSFYNNEISEKSEIFDDQFSVERPDGSNFTLKIRSTKLEDSAMYFCASMRDANTGELFFGEGSRLTVL.

About this clone: The read terminates 3 residues before the CDR3 end, so the remaining end is supplied by the germline J gene. Other nucleotide sequences in the sample specify the same CDR3. The rearrangement uses TRBV5-6 and TRBJ1-3; no firm D call. The germline V gene encodes CDR1 SGHDT and CDR2 YYEEEE. The V end was cut by 6 bases, the J end by 2 bases, with 15 bases between. The CDR3 spans 15 residues. The CDR3 DNA, read in part, is TGTGCCAGCACTTCCCTAGATCTCGCTGGAAACACC. Encoded protein: CASTSLDLAGNT. The complete CDR3 protein is CASTSLDLAGNTIYF.

Remarks on this clone: Coverage ceases 3 residues before the CDR3 finishes, and the germline J gene fills in the end. This rearrangement joins TRBV7-9 to TRBJ2-7; TRBD2 is a possible D gene (6 bases). The CDR3 covers 15 residues. The germline CDR1 and CDR2 sequences are SEHNR and FQNEAQ (reference sequence). V shed 1 base and J shed 3 bases, with 13 bases lying between them. CDR3 region: CASSLVIGRDYEQYF. The CDR3 bases that were read are TGTGCCAGCAGCTTAGTAATCGGGCGGGACTACGAG.

On this clone: The read finishes 3 residues shy of the CDR3 end, and the germline J gene is used to complete it. The rearrangement joins TRBV20-1 to TRBJ2-6; D not resolved. V lost 7 bases and J 0 bases, leaving 4 bases between the germline ends. The CDR3 spans 12 residues. From germline, CDR1 is DFQATT and CDR2 SNEGSKA (reference sequence). CDR3 bases read: TGCAGTGGGCCCTCTGGGGCCAACGTC. It specifies CSGPSGANV. The full CDR3 protein is CSGPSGANVLTF.

To note about this clone: The sequence runs out 3 residues before the end of the CDR3; the remainder is reconstructed from the germline J gene. The chain has TRBV10-1 and TRBJ2-1; D gene uncertain. Germline V gives CDR1 WNHNN, CDR2 SYGVQD (reference sequence). The CDR3 length is 12 residues. V was cut by 5 bases and J by 9 bases, with 11 bases left in between. The CDR3 DNA, read in part, is TGCGCCAGCAGTCTCCGACTTGGTGAG. It codes for CASSLRLGE. The whole CDR3 is CASSLRLGEQFF.

On this clone itself: The read falls 3 residues short of the CDR3 end, and the missing part is taken from the germline J gene. This rearrangement joins TRBV7-9 to TRBJ2-7; 11 bases are shared with TRBD2. V was pared by 8 bases and J by 4 bases, with 4 bases of the junction left unmatched. CDR1 and CDR2 (germline): SEHNR, FQNEAQ (reference sequence). This CDR3 spans 13 amino acids. The CDR3 bases that were read are TGTGCCAGCGAACTAGCGGGAGTTTACGAG. It translates to CASELAGVYE. Given in full, the CDR3 is CASELAGVYEQYF.

Comments on this clone: Read coverage stops 3 residues before the CDR3 terminus; the germline J gene supplies the remainder. J is TRBJ1-3 and V is TRBV29-1, with no clear D. Looked up from germline, CDR1 is SQVTM and CDR2 is ANQGSEA. V was pared by 5 bases and J by 3 bases, with 11 bases between. The CDR3 runs 13 residues. The part of the CDR3 DNA that was read is TGCAGCGTTCGTTTATCGGTTGGAAACACC. Protein: CSVRLSVGNT. In full, the CDR3 is CSVRLSVGNTIYF.